Listed here are 24 T cell receptor beta chains from one sample, sequenced in a study of T cells in localized non-small cell lung cancer. Sequencing was performed with immunoSEQ multiplex PCR; in TCRdb, only in-frame clones are kept and a portion is missing. Of roughly 89,000 clones listed, under 95% are singletons. Sample: PBMCs, taken before any cancer treatment. Receptors were obtained from a woman aged 35 to 75 with stage II squamous cell lung carcinoma.

The chain is built from TRBV5-1 and TRBJ1-2; TRBD1 matches at 7 bases. There are 14 residues in the CDR3. Germline values: CDR1 SGHRS, CDR2 YFSETQ. The junction had 11 bases not matched to a gene; V was cut back by 4 bases and J by 8 bases. CDR3: CASSLSLTGHGYTF. The CDR3 DNA reads as TGCGCCAGCAGCCTCTCCTTGACAGGGCACGGCTACACCTTC.

This chain uses TRBV6-1 with TRBJ1-6; 8 positions match TRBD1. Per germline, CDR1 MNHNS and CDR2 SASEGT. This CDR3 is built from 15 residues. V lost 6 bases to trimming and J lost 8 bases; unmatched junction nucleotides: 9. CDR3 protein: CASSRGQGVHSPLHF. The CDR3, as DNA: TGTGCCAGCAGCCGAGGACAGGGAGTACATTCACCCCTCCACTTT.

The rearrangement joins TRBV6-1 to TRBJ1-6; 10 bases map to TRBD1. Germline V gives CDR1 MNHNS, CDR2 SASEGT. This CDR3 comprises 14 residues. V gave up 5 bases and J gave up 7 bases; unmatched junction bases: 2. The CDR3 DNA reads as TGTGCCAGCAGTTCGGGACAGGGGAATTCACCCCTCCACTTT. Amino acid sequence: CASSSGQGNSPLHF.

The V and J genes are TRBV13 and TRBJ2-5, with 8 bases aligning to TRBD2. CDR1 is PRHDT, CDR2 FYEKMQ, per germline (reference sequence). The length of the CDR3 is 15 residues. Trimming removed 5 bases from V and 5 bases from J; junction bases left unmatched: 10. DNA of the CDR3: TGTGCCAGCAGCACGGGACTAGTCCGTTCGGAGACCCAGTACTTC. It yields the protein CASSTGLVRSETQYF.

Regarding this clone: The identical CDR3 is also encoded by other nucleotide sequences in the sample. The V and J genes are TRBV29-1 and TRBJ2-2, with D possibly being TRBD2 (6 bases). Trimming pared 4 bases from V and 4 bases from J, leaving 10 bases between. CDR3 length: 13 residues. Germline-derived CDR1 and CDR2 are SQVTM and ANQGSEA. The chain's CDR3 is CSVVGGGTGELFF. The CDR3 nucleotides read TGCAGCGTTGTTGGGGGAGGCACCGGGGAGCTGTTTTTT.

This chain joins TRBV5-1 and TRBJ1-1, with D perhaps TRBD1 (6 bases). This CDR3 is 15 amino acids long. The V gene lost 3 bases and the J gene lost 4 bases, with 16 bases spanning the gap. The germline V gene encodes CDR1 SGHRS and CDR2 YFSETQ. CDR3 in amino acids: CASSWGTQGSTEAFF. The CDR3, as DNA: TGCGCCAGCAGCTGGGGGACGCAGGGGAGCACTGAAGCTTTCTTT. The variable domain in full, with the rest retrieved from reference TRBV5-1 and TRBJ1-1, is KAGVTQTPRYLIKTRGQQVTLSCSPISGHRSVSWYQQTPGQGLQFLFEYFSETQRNKGNFPGRFSGRQFSNSRSEMNVSTLELGDSALYLCASSWGTQGSTEAFFGQGTRLTVV.

The rearrangement joins TRBV6-1 to TRBJ2-3; D is undetermined. Germline values: CDR1 MNHNS, CDR2 SASEGT. V lost 3 bases, J lost 1 base, and 8 bases lay in between. The CDR3 has 14 residues. Here the CDR3 DNA reads TGTGCCAGCAGTGACTCCCGGGGCACAGATACGCAGTATTTT. Protein product: CASSDSRGTDTQYF.

This chain connects TRBV6-4 to TRBJ2-6; the match to TRBD1 covers 11 bases. The germline CDR1 and CDR2 sequences are MRHNA and SNTAGT. V was pared by 5 bases and J by 2 bases, with 8 bases of the junction left unmatched. The length of the CDR3 is 18 residues. In DNA, the CDR3 is TGTGCCAGCAGTTCAAGGACAGGGGGCGAACCTGGGGCCAACGTCCTGACTTTC. Translated, it gives CASSSRTGGEPGANVLTF.

There are a few counts of this clone. The chain links TRBV19 to TRBJ1-2; tentatively, D is TRBD1 (5 bases). The CDR3 is 16 amino acids. Germline lookup yields CDR1 LNHDA and CDR2 SQIVND (reference sequence). V was trimmed by 5 bases and J by 6 bases, leaving 22 bases between them. The CDR3 loop is CASSGTANEGLHGYTF. CDR3 DNA sequence: TGTGCCAGTAGTGGGACGGCCAATGAGGGCTTACATGGCTACACCTTC. Full variable domain (remainder filled in from reference TRBV19 and TRBJ1-2): DGGITQSPKYLFRKEGQNVTLSCEQNLNHDAMYWYRQDPGQGLRLIYYSQIVNDFQKGDIAEGYSVSREKKESFPLTVTSAQKNPTAFYLCASSGTANEGLHGYTFGSGTRLTVV.

The V and J genes are TRBV6-5 and TRBJ2-5; no clear D. The DNA end is a closer match to TRBJ2-7, so the J assignment may be wrong. Germline V gene sequence: CDR1 MNHEY, CDR2 SVGAGI. This CDR3 is 15 amino acids long. The CDR3 coding sequence is TGTGCCAGCAGTTACGGGGTGCCGACGGATTACGAGCAGTACTTC. Amino acid sequence: CASSYGVPTDYEQYF.

The chain employs TRBV7-9 and TRBJ2-3; TRBD2 agrees at 11 bases. V lost 6 bases, J lost 3 bases, and 5 bases stayed unmatched. This CDR3 has 15 residues. CDR1 is SEHNR and CDR2 is FQNEAQ in the germline V gene (reference sequence). The CDR3 DNA reads TGTGCCAGCAGGGAACTAGCGGGAGCTACAGATACGCAGTATTTT. This sequence encodes CASRELAGATDTQYF.

V and J are TRBV4-2 and TRBJ2-1; 10 bases line up with TRBD2. Germline CDR1 LGHNA, CDR2 YNFKEQ. V dropped 2 bases and J dropped 5; count of bases not matched to a gene: 6. CDR3 length equals 16 residues. The CDR3 nucleotides read TGTGCCAGCAGCCAAAGCGGGAGGGCTCGAAACAATGAGCAGTTCTTC. Its protein is CASSQSGRARNNEQFF.

The J gene is TRBJ1-1, the V gene TRBV5-1; D not resolved. The CDR3 contains 14 residues. Per germline, CDR1 SGHRS and CDR2 YFSETQ. V was trimmed by 1 base and J by 0 bases, leaving 7 bases between them. CDR3 in amino acids: CASSLTLMNTEAFF. In nucleotides, the CDR3 is TGCGCCAGCAGCTTGACACTGATGAACACTGAAGCTTTCTTT.

The chain joins TRBV27 to TRBJ1-6; D is possibly TRBD1 (5 bases). V dropped 9 bases and J dropped 5 bases, with 17 bases sitting between them. Germline assignment: CDR1 MNHEY and CDR2 SMNVEV (reference sequence). The CDR3 consists of 15 residues. CDR3 nucleotides: TGTGCCAGTACCCCCTTTGGGACCCATAATTCACCCCTCCACTTT. Its translation: CASTPFGTHNSPLHF.

This sequence joins TRBV2 and TRBJ1-5; maybe TRBD1 (6 bases). This CDR3 comprises 14 residues. The ends were cut back, 6 bases at V and 5 bases at J, with 14 bases in the middle. The germline V gene encodes CDR1 SNHLY and CDR2 FYNNEI. Here the CDR3 DNA reads TGTGCCAGCAGCAGGGACACCCCATATCAGCCCCAGCATTTT. Protein: CASSRDTPYQPQHF.

Notes on this clone: Other DNA sequences within the sample encode an identical CDR3. The chain recombines TRBV20-1 with TRBJ1-2; D not certain. The CDR3 covers 11 residues. Deletions cut 0 bases from V and 7 bases from J, with 6 bases between. The germline V gene encodes CDR1 DFQATT and CDR2 SNEGSKA (reference sequence). CDR3 DNA sequence: TGCAGTGCTAGAGAACGGGGTGGCTACACCTTC. Its translation is CSARERGGYTF.

The J gene is TRBJ1-5, the V gene TRBV6-1; D is uncertain. The CDR3 has 13 amino acids. Trimming removed 0 bases at V and 5 bases at J, with 5 bases between. Germline V gene sequence: CDR1 MNHNS, CDR2 SASEGT. CDR3 nucleotide sequence: TGTGCCAGCAGTGAAGCATTCGATCAGCCCCAGCATTTT. It is translated as CASSEAFDQPQHF.

There are a few counts of this clone. The chain has TRBV29-1 and TRBJ2-3, with D unresolved. V lost 1 base to trimming and J lost 4 bases, with 12 bases between them. This CDR3 contains 14 residues. Germline V gives CDR1 SQVTM, CDR2 ANQGSEA. CDR3 DNA sequence: TGCAGCGTTGAAGGTAGTATTGACGCAGATACGCAGTATTTT. It codes for CSVEGSIDADTQYF.

The chain recombines TRBV6-5 with TRBJ1-4; the match to TRBD1 covers 9 bases. With 6 bases clipped from V and 5 bases from J, the junction kept 4 bases outside the gene matches. There are 14 residues in the CDR3. CDR1 and CDR2 from the germline V gene are MNHEY and SVGAGI. The DNA for the CDR3 is TGTGCCAGCAGGACAGGGGGAGGGAATGAAAAACTGTTTTTT. This sequence encodes CASRTGGGNEKLFF.

The rearrangement uses TRBV11-2 and TRBJ2-3; the D gene is possibly TRBD2 (5 bases). Trimming took off 4 bases at V and 5 bases at J, with 16 bases between the two ends. The CDR3 has 15 amino acids. The germline V gene has CDR1 SGHAT and CDR2 FQNNGV. As DNA, the CDR3 is TGTGCCAGCAGCTCCCCCGGGGAACTAGTAGATACGCAGTATTTT. It encodes CASSSPGELVDTQYF. Complete variable domain (other parts from reference TRBV11-2 and TRBJ2-3): EAGVAQSPRYKIIEKRQSVAFWCNPISGHATLYWYQQILGQGPKLLIQFQNNGVVDDSQLPKDRFSAERLKGVDSTLKIQPAKLEDSAVYLCASSSPGELVDTQYFGPGTRLTVL.

V gene TRBV20-1 combines with J gene TRBJ1-2, with TRBD1 as a possible D gene (5 bases). Germline V gene lookup returns CDR1 DFQATT and CDR2 SNEGSKA (reference sequence). V was shortened by 5 bases and J by 7 bases, with 11 bases between the two germline ends. This CDR3 comprises 11 residues. The CDR3 DNA is TGCAGTGCTCCCTCCACAGGTGGCTACACCTTC. Protein product: CSAPSTGGYTF.

The V call is TRBV28, the J call TRBJ1-1; 7 nucleotides match TRBD1. V gave up 6 bases and J gave up 3 bases; unmatched junction bases: 7. Germline loops: CDR1 MDHEN, CDR2 SYDVKM. The CDR3 has 14 residues. Written as DNA, the CDR3 is TGTGCCAGCAGGACAGGGTTTTTCGACACTGAAGCTTTCTTT. Translating it yields CASRTGFFDTEAFF. The variable domain in full, completed from reference TRBV28 and TRBJ1-1, reads DVKVTQSSRYLVKRTGEKVFLECVQDMDHENMFWYRQDPGLGLRLIYFSYDVKMKEKGDIPEGYSVSREKKERFSLILESASTNQTSMYLCASRTGFFDTEAFFGQGTRLTVV.

V gene TRBV6-1 combines with J gene TRBJ2-5; 8 nucleotides align to TRBD1. Looked up from germline, CDR1 is MNHNS and CDR2 is SASEGT. Trimming removed 2 bases from V and 2 bases from J; junction bases left unmatched: 22. The CDR3 has 21 residues. The CDR3 region is CASSEQGAGWGRRSKQETQYF. The DNA for the CDR3 is TGTGCCAGCAGTGAACAGGGGGCTGGTTGGGGGAGACGGTCGAAGCAAGAGACCCAGTACTTC.

This chain links TRBV19 with TRBJ1-2; D is perhaps TRBD1 (5 bases). Germline-derived CDR1 and CDR2 are LNHDA and SQIVND (reference sequence). Trimming stripped 5 bases from V and 7 bases from J, with 14 bases between. The CDR3 runs to 13 residues. CDR3 in DNA: TGTGCCAGTAGTGTCCCCGGGACCACTGGCTACACCTTC. Encoded protein: CASSVPGTTGYTF.